These 6 T cell receptor beta chains originate from one sample sequenced in a study of identical twins' blood T cells. TCRdb called the 5' RACE reads again in MiXCR, with one record for every CDR3 protein. The sample records around 380,000 distinct CDR3 sequences, 25% to 35% being singletons. The sample taken for sequencing was PBMCs. The receptors originated from a woman aged 18 to 49 in good health.

This clonotype was counted at least ten times. The chain uses TRBV9 and TRBJ2-3; D remains ambiguous. CDR3 length: 15 amino acids. Germline V gives CDR1 SGDLS, CDR2 YYNGEE. V was cut by 1 base and J by 0 bases, with 9 bases left in between. CDR3 DNA sequence: TGTGCCAGCAGCGTATACAGCCAAAGCACAGATACGCAGTATTTT. Encoded protein: CASSVYSQSTDTQYF.

Many counts were recorded for this clonotype. The chain employs TRBV2 and TRBJ1-5; D gene uncertain. V lost 3 bases and J 4 bases, leaving 10 bases between the germline ends. From germline, CDR1 is SNHLY and CDR2 FYNNEI. CDR3 length: 14 residues. CDR3 sequence (DNA): TGTGCCAGCAGTGAGGAGCAGAGAAATCAGCCCCAGCATTTT. This codes for CASSEEQRNQPQHF.

This clonotype was seen a handful of times. The junction does not match germline at one end; this may be a read error. The chain links TRBV29-1 to TRBJ1-2; tentatively, D is TRBD1 (5 bases). CDR1 is SQVTM, CDR2 ANQGSEA, per germline. This CDR3 comprises 13 residues. The CDR3: CSIDDGGNYGYTF. Written as DNA, the CDR3 is TGCAGCATTGATGATGGGGGGAACTATGGCTACACCTTC.

This clonotype has a handful of counts. The chain links TRBV4-3 to TRBJ2-3; no clear D. This CDR3 is 14 amino acids long. The V end was cut by 0 bases, the J end by 6 bases, with 10 bases between. Germline-derived CDR1 and CDR2 are LGHNA and YSLEER. CDR3 in amino acids: CASSQEGAPDTQYF. CDR3 DNA: TGCGCCAGCAGCCAAGAGGGCGCCCCGGATACGCAGTATTTT.

This clonotype was counted many times. V and J are TRBV9 and TRBJ1-1; D perhaps matches TRBD1 (6 bases). The length of the CDR3 is 14 residues. The germline gives CDR1 SGDLS, CDR2 YYNGEE. V lost 2 bases and J lost 0, with 8 bases in between. CDR3 sequence: CASSVGQLNTEAFF. CDR3 nucleotide sequence: TGTGCCAGCAGCGTTGGACAGTTGAACACTGAAGCTTTCTTT.

The V gene is TRBV10-3, the J gene TRBJ2-5; either TRBD1 or TRBD2 may fit D (5 bases each). With 7 bases removed from V and 2 bases from J, the gap between germline ends came to 11 bases. The CDR3 spans 13 residues. The V gene's germline CDR1 is ENHRY and CDR2 SYGVKD. The CDR3 DNA follows: TGTGCCATCAAGGGACGAGAGCAAGAGACCCAGTACTTC. Encoded protein: CAIKGREQETQYF.